This T cell receptor beta chain is drawn from a study of draining lymph node invasion in breast cancer (dated by TCRdb to between 2020 and 2021). Regarding the complete study: Nodal metastasis was diagnosed by histology and cytokeratin immunohistochemistry and confirmed by EpCAM/CD45 flow cytometry. From every patient, the primary tumor plus matched non-invaded and tumor-invaded tumor-draining lymph nodes were collected, and both Treg and Tconv subsets were profiled. In a separate targeted assay, bulk TCR-beta CDR3 sequencing compared sorted memory regulatory T cells and memory conventional CD4 T cells across breast cancer tissues. The separate targeted TCR sequencing covered lymph nodes from five patients, with primary tumors sequenced for three of those patients. The study at large found these results: According to the targeted TCR-seq data, Tregs appeared to be more clonally expanded than Tconvs in every tissue, and both subsets had lower diversity in tumor than in lymph nodes. TCRs shared between the Treg and Tconv subsets were viewed as suggestive of, but not proof of, a common clonal origin. Tracking the tumor top-100 clones was possible in just a couple of patients. Whether Treg conversion occurred in a given organ or whether converted Tregs recirculated between nodes and tumor could not be resolved from the data. Within each tissue, roughly 13-22% of Treg TCRs were also found among Tconvs, a result interpreted as suggesting peripheral Treg induction. Some of the top 100 tumor clones were detected in invaded and non-invaded nodes, suggesting recirculation between tumor and draining nodes.

Libraries were prepared through bulk RNA-seq. Sequencing was performed on an Illumina HiSeq 2500. Per the original workflow: In the separate targeted TCR-seq dataset, CDR3 sequences were extracted from raw reads and quantified using MiXCR version 2.1.5 with default parameters. In the separate targeted TCR-seq dataset, TCR-beta clones were defined by the combination of V gene, J gene and CDR3 sequence. In the separate targeted TCR-seq dataset, clones with fewer than three counts were removed, then only the 90% most strongly expressed clones per sample were retained. In the separate targeted TCR-seq dataset, Treg-Tconv overlap was calculated per tissue as the number of shared clones divided by the total number of Treg clones, multiplied by 100. The public reads were reanalyzed by TCRdb: fastp trimming at Q25, MiXCR alignment, in-frame beta chains only. Rows matching on CDR3 protein sequence are summarized as one entry with the most common DNA and genes. Clone size and V and J calls follow TCRdb, not the original study. The sample records about 2,500 distinct CDR3 sequences, 85% of which are singletons. Together, the top ten hold roughly 1.5% of the sample.

Taken from cysteine to phenylalanine, the CDR3 has 13 residues. Left in the record is the CDR3 DNA by itself, 39 bases read in frame from the first base. Based on the germline V gene (reference sequence), the CDR1 and CDR2 sequences are LGHDT and YNNKEL. V was cut back by 1 base and J by 5 bases, leaving a gap of 8 bases between them. Comments on this clonotype: Its antigen is currently not known. No base-level quality is on record; no much larger clone is a single base apart.

Memory conventional CD4 T cells were sorted as CD4+ CD45RA- CD25- cells. Whether a tumor-draining lymph node counted as invaded or non-invaded depended on the presence or absence of metastatic tumor cells. Before staining and sorting, a Miltenyi Pan T Cell isolation kit was used to pre-enrich the T cells. Primary tumors were characterized by immunohistochemistry for estrogen receptor, progesterone receptor, HER2 and Ki-67. Fresh surgical tissue was processed within a few hours after surgery by cutting into small fragments. Tissue fragments were enzymatically digested with Liberase TL plus DNase for 20 minutes and filtered through a 40-micrometer strainer. After DAPI live/dead staining, sorting was performed on a BD FACS Aria II with 98-99% purity. Sorted cells were lysed in TCL buffer, and RNA was purified using a Norgen Single Cell RNA purification kit that included DNase treatment.

Recombination linked TRBV3-1 to TRBJ1-2; no D segment can be confidently identified. The receptor was derived from a female donor with luminal breast cancer. The sequenced sample was sorted memory CD4+ effector T cells from a lymph node. Taken with the paper, the label for cell subset or site translates to: CD45RA-negative sorted CD4+ T cells (memory Tconv or effector/memory Treg). DNA sequence: TGTGCCAGCAGCCAAGGTAAACCGTATGGCTACACCTTC. Protein translation: CASSQGKPYGYTF.